This TCR beta chain was recorded in a study of blood T cell repertoires in COVID-19. Overall study context: In each case, the material was cDNA or gDNA derived from T cells, B-cell-depleted T cells, or PBMCs.

The germline V gene has CDR1 SGHNT and CDR2 YYREEE (reference sequence). V was shortened by 4 bases and J by 4 bases, with 11 bases between the two germline ends. The CDR3 has 13 amino acids. The assay was immunoSEQ multiplex PCR, and TCRdb's table has in-frame clones only and misses some. Of some 170,000 clones listed, around 90% are singletons. The sequence was obtained from a woman in her 50s with acute or convalescent COVID-19. Input material: peripheral blood. The V call is TRBV5-4, the J call TRBJ1-2, with D possibly matching TRBD1 (6 bases). The CDR3 here is CASSPDRVYGYTF. The CDR3 DNA follows: TGTGCCAGCAGCCCGGACAGAGTCTATGGCTACACCTTC.